These T cell receptor beta chains were read from a single sample in a study of T cells in Graves' hyperthyroidism and ophthalmopathy. TCRdb redid the calling of the multiplex PCR reads with MiXCR, one entry per CDR3 protein. The sample includes hundreds of thousands of distinct CDR3 sequences, about 14% seen only once; the top ten take under 30%. The source material was blood. The receptors shown here come from a man aged 45 to 65 with Graves' ophthalmopathy. Each CDR3 is given with its conserved first and last residue. Each record gives: clone size, J gene, D gene, V gene, CDR3 DNA, CDR3 protein. A D gene is named only where the DNA matches it firmly. Not all rows give a size; the values are once, few, many and, for expanded clones, a class.

many,TRBJ2-1,TRBD2,TRBV11-2,TGTGCCAGCAGCTTCGGGACTAGGTTAAACAATGAGCAGTTCTTC,CASSFGTRLNNEQFF
-,TRBJ2-2,TRBD2,TRBV12-3/TRBV12-4,TGTGCCAGCAGTGATCGGACTAGCGGGACGACCGGGGAGCTGTTTTTT,CASSDRTSGTTGELFF
many,TRBJ2-3,-,TRBV28,TGTGCCAGCAGCGAGTACACAGATACGCAGTATTTT,CASSEYTDTQYF
few,TRBJ2-7,TRBD2,TRBV7-3,TGTGCCAGCAGCTACTACTCCGGGACTAGCGGGGGGATGTCCTACGAGCAGTACTTC,CASSYYSGTSGGMSYEQYF
many,TRBJ2-7,-,TRBV18,TGTGCCAGCTCACGCGAGACTAGCTCCTACGAGCAGTACTTC,CASSRETSSYEQYF
many,TRBJ1-2,TRBD1,TRBV3-1,TGTGCCAGCACTCCGGGACAGGGTTTTAGTGGCTACACCTTC,CASTPGQGFSGYTF
few,TRBJ2-1,-,TRBV7-9,TGTGCCAGCAACCTCTTGGGGTTCAGGGTCAATGAGCAGTTCTTC,CASNLLGFRVNEQFF
many,TRBJ2-1,-,TRBV28,TGTGCCAGCAGTTTAGACGCAGATAACTACAATGAGCAGTTCTTC,CASSLDADNYNEQFF
-,TRBJ2-1,-,TRBV29-1,TGCAGCGCCCGAAGGGGTTCAGGAAATGAGCAGTTCTTC,CSARRGSGNEQFF
few,TRBJ2-7,-,TRBV11-2,TGTGCCAGCAGCTTATGGGGGAACGAGCAGTACTTC,CASSLWGNEQYF
few,TRBJ1-2,-,TRBV5-1,TGCGCCAGCAGCCTGTCCGGGGCCGGGGACTATGGCTACACCTTC,CASSLSGAGDYGYTF
many,TRBJ2-5,TRBD2,TRBV11-3,TGTGCCAGCAGCTCATTCGGGAGGACCCAGACCCAGTACTTC,CASSSFGRTQTQYF
many,TRBJ2-2,TRBD2,TRBV30,TGTGCCTGGAGCGCAACTAGCGCCGGGGAGCTGTTTTTT,CAWSATSAGELFF
many,TRBJ2-1,TRBD2,TRBV5-1,TGCGCCAGCAGCGAGGGTTTGGCGGGAGCTGAGCAGTTCTTC,CASSEGLAGAEQFF
-,TRBJ2-5,TRBD1,TRBV12-3/TRBV12-4,TGTGCCAGCAGTTACTCGACAGGGTCCACGGAGACCCAGTACTTC,CASSYSTGSTETQYF
-,TRBJ2-5,-,TRBV28,TGTGCCAGCAGTACTCAAAGGGGAGGATTGGAGACCCAGTACTTC,CASSTQRGGLETQYF
many,TRBJ1-1,-,TRBV2,TGTGCCAGCAGTGAAAATTTAGCTGAAGCTTTCTTT,CASSENLAEAFF
many,TRBJ2-3,-,TRBV30,TGTGCCTGGAGTTGGAGGCAGAGCACAGATACGCAGTATTTT,CAWSWRQSTDTQYF
many,TRBJ2-3,-,TRBV3-1,TGTGCCAGCAGCCAAGTAGAAGGGGGGGCAGATACGCAGTATTTT,CASSQVEGGADTQYF
few,TRBJ1-2,TRBD1,TRBV5-6,TGTGCCAGCAGCGTGGGGGACAGGGATGGAGGCTACACCTTC,CASSVGDRDGGYTF
-,TRBJ1-1,-,TRBV20-1,TGCAGTGCTAGAGAGGTAACCGGTACTGAAGCTTTCTTT,CSAREVTGTEAFF
-,TRBJ1-2,TRBD1,TRBV5-4,TGTGCCAGCAGCTTGGCCGGGACAGGGGGCGGCTACACCTTC,CASSLAGTGGGYTF
-,TRBJ2-1,TRBD1,TRBV29-1,TGCGCAGGGGGACCTCTCTCCTGCAATGAGCAGTTCTTC,CAGGPLSCNEQFF
-,TRBJ1-1,-,TRBV30,TGTGCCTGGAGTGCCCAAGCTGGGTGGGCTTTCTTT,CAWSAQAGWAFF
many,TRBJ2-3,TRBD2,TRBV20-1,TGCAGTGCTAGAGATATTAGCGGGAGGCCAGATACGCAGTATTTT,CSARDISGRPDTQYF
many,TRBJ2-3,TRBD2,TRBV3-1,TGTGCCAGCAGCCGCGCGGGAGCAGATACGCAGTATTTT,CASSRAGADTQYF
many,TRBJ2-3,-,TRBV30,TGTGCCTGGAGTCCAGCAGATACGCAGTATTTT,CAWSPADTQYF
few,TRBJ1-6,-,TRBV28,TGTGCCAGCAGTTTCGAGGATTCACCCCTCCACTTT,CASSFEDSPLHF
few,TRBJ1-4,TRBD1,TRBV6-1,TGTGCCAGCAGTGAAGTCCGGGACAGGGCACCAACTAATGAAAAACTGTTTTTT,CASSEVRDRAPTNEKLFF
few,TRBJ1-5,TRBD1,TRBV24-1,TGTGCCACCAGTGAGACAGGGGTGGACCAGCCCCAGCATTTT,CATSETGVDQPQHF
-,TRBJ2-2,TRBD1,TRBV10-3,TGTGCCTCACACCGGGACAGGAACACCGGGGAGCTGTTTTTT,CASHRDRNTGELFF
many,TRBJ2-2,TRBD2,TRBV12-3/TRBV12-4,TGTGCCAGCACTCCCGGGGGTAGCGGGAGCGGGGAGCTGTTTTTT,CASTPGGSGSGELFF
-,TRBJ1-6,-,TRBV2,TGTGCCAGCAGCCACGGGACGGGCAAATCACCCCTCCACTTT,CASSHGTGKSPLHF
many,TRBJ2-2,-,TRBV24-1,TGTGCCACAGGACCGGATGGGGCCGGGGAGCTGTTTTTT,CATGPDGAGELFF
few,TRBJ2-5,TRBD1,TRBV5-1,TGCGCCAGCAGCTCCGGGACAGGGTGGGAGACCCAGTACTTC,CASSSGTGWETQYF
few,TRBJ1-2,-,TRBV20-1,TGCAGTGCTGGCAGACAGGTCCTTTATGGCTACACCTTC,CSAGRQVLYGYTF
many,TRBJ2-5,TRBD2,TRBV7-3,TGTGCCAGCAGCCGTGATCCGGGGGGGATAGAGACCCAGTACTTC,CASSRDPGGIETQYF
-,TRBJ2-1,-,TRBV6-4,TGTGCCAGCAGTGATATGGCCGGTATGAACAATGAGCAGTTCTTC,CASSDMAGMNNEQFF
many,TRBJ2-7,-,TRBV5-6,TGTGCCAGCAGCTTCGGACCAGCGGTGCAGTACTTC,CASSFGPAVQYF
many,TRBJ1-5,-,TRBV12-3/TRBV12-4,TGTGCCAGCAGTTATTCCGGAACCCCCCAGCATTTT,CASSYSGTPQHF
many,TRBJ1-2,-,TRBV29-1,TGCAGCGTCTCCATGACAGCGAATGGCGGCTACACCTTC,CSVSMTANGGYTF
-,TRBJ1-5,-,TRBV19,TGTGCCAGTAGTATCGTCGTAGGGGTTTCGGATCAGCCCCAGCATTTT,CASSIVVGVSDQPQHF